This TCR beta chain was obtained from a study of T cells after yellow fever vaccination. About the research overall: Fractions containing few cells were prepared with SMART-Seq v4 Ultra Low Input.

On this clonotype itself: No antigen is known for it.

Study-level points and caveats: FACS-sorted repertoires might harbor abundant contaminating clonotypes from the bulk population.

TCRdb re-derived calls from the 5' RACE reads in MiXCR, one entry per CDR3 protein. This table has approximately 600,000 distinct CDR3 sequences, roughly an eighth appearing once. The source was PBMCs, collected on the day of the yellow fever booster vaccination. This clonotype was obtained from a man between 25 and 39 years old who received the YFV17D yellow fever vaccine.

In DNA form, the CDR3 reads TGTGCCAGCAGCCCTGCCGGGACTAGCGGGAGGAAGGACGAGCAGTACTTC. Translating gives CASSPAGTSGRKDEQYF. The gene calls are TRBV28 and TRBJ2-7; 15 bases are a match to TRBD2. This CDR3 spans 17 amino acids. V gave up 6 bases and J gave up 5 bases; unmatched junction bases: 11. CDR1 and CDR2 (germline): MDHEN, SYDVKM.